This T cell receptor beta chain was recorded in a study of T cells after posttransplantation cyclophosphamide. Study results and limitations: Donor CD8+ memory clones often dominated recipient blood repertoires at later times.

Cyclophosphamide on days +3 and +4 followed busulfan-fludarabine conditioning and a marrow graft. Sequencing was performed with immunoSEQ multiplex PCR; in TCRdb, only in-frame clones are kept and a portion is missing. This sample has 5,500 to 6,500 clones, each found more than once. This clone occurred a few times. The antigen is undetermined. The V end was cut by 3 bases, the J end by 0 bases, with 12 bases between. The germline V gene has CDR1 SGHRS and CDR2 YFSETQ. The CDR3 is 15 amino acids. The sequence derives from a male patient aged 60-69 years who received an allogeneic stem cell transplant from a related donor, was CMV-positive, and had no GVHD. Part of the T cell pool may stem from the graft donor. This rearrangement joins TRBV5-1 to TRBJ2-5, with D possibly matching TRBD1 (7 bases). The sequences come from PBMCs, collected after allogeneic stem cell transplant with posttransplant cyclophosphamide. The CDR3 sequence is CASSSEGADQETQYF. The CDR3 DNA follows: TGCGCCAGCAGCTCGGAGGGGGCGGACCAAGAGACCCAGTACTTC.